The text below deals with one T cell receptor beta chain. Its specificity is not known. Trimming shortened V by 7 bases and J by 4 bases, and 11 bases separated the two germline ends. CDR1 is MDHEN and CDR2 is SYDVKM in the germline V gene. The CDR3 totals 13 residues. PCR amplification relied on 60 Vbeta primers (plus 13 Jbeta primers). The protocol was immunoSEQ multiplex PCR, while the TCRdb copy is restricted to in-frame clones and leaves out a portion. This table has roughly 100,000 clones, 9.5% to 15% appearing once. The record originates from a study of cytomegalovirus exposure and HLA in healthy donors. Study observations and caveats: It was likely that a cluster of highly shared sequence variants was a sequencing artifact. Using a false discovery rate of 0.05, a later analysis showed that some 16,000 TCR beta sequences were associated with HLA alleles. Presence/absence analyses assumed roughly uniform sequencing depth across donors.

The specimen sequenced was PBMCs. The clonotype was recovered from a man aged 35 to 55 in good health and CMV-seropositive. The V gene is TRBV28, the J gene TRBJ1-3; D remains unclear. This chain's CDR3 is CASTTTPGNTIYF. The DNA of the CDR3 is TGTGCCAGCACAACAACCCCAGGAAACACCATATATTTT.